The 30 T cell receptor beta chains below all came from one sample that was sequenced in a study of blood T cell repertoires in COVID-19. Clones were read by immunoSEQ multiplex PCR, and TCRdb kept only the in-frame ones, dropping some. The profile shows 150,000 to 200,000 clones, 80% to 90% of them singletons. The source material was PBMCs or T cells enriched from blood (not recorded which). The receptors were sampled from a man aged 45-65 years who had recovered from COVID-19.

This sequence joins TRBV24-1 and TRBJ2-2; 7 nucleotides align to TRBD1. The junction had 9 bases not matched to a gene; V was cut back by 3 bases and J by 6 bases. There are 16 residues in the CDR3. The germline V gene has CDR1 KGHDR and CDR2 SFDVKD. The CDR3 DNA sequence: TGTGCCACCAGTGATCTCGACAGGGTTGGTGCCGGGGAGCTGTTTTTT. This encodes CATSDLDRVGAGELFF.

Written as DNA, the CDR3 is TGTGCCAGCTCACCAGCACAGGGACAGGGGAATCAGCCCCAGCATTTT. This encodes CASSPAQGQGNQPQHF. The chain uses TRBV18 and TRBJ1-5, with 10 bases fitting TRBD1. J lost 4 bases, V lost 2 bases, and 5 bases had no gene match. This CDR3 is 16 amino acids long. Germline V gives CDR1 KGHSH, CDR2 LQKENI. The variable domain in full, with the rest retrieved from reference TRBV18 and TRBJ1-5, is NAGVMQNPRHLVRRRGQEARLRCSPMKGHSHVYWYRQLPEEGLKFMVYLQKENIIDESGMPKERFSAEFPKEGPSILRIQQVVRGDSAAYFCASSPAQGQGNQPQHFGDGTRLSIL.

The DNA for the CDR3 is TGCGCCAGCAGCCCCCGACAGGGGATAGATACGCAGTATTTT. It specifies CASSPRQGIDTQYF. V is TRBV5-1 and J is TRBJ2-3, with 8 bases fitting TRBD1. This CDR3 contains 14 residues. The germline V gene encodes CDR1 SGHRS and CDR2 YFSETQ. The V gene end was trimmed by 4 bases and the J gene end by 5 bases; junction bases not matched to a gene: 6.

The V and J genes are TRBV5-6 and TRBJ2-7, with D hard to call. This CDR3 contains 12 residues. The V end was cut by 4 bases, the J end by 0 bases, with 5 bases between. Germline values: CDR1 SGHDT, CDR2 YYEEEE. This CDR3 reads CASSRYSYEQYF. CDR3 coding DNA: TGTGCCAGCAGCCGTTACTCCTACGAGCAGTACTTC.

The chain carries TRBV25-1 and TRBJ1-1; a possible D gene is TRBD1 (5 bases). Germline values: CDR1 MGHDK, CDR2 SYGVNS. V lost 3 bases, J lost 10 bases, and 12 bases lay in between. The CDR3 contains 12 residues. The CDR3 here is CASSESGLGAFF. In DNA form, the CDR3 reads TGTGCCAGCAGTGAGTCAGGGTTGGGAGCTTTCTTT.

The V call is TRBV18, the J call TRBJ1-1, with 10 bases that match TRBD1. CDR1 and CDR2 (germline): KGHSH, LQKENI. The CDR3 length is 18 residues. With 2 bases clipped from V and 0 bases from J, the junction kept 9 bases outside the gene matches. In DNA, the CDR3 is TGTGCCAGCTCACCAGGGGACAGGGGTCTGGTGATGAACACTGAAGCTTTCTTT. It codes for CASSPGDRGLVMNTEAFF.

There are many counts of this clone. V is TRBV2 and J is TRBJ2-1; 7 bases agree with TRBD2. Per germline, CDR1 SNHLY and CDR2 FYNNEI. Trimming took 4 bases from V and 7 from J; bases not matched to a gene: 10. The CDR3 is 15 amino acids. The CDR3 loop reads CASSVTSIGENEQFF. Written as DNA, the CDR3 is TGTGCCAGCAGTGTGACTAGCATCGGGGAGAATGAGCAGTTCTTC.

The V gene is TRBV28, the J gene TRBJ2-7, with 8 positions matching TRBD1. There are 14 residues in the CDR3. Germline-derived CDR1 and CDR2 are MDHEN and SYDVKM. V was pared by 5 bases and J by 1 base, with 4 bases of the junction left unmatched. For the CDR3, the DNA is TGTGCCAGCAGTAGGACAGGGACTTCCTACGAGCAGTACTTC. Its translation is CASSRTGTSYEQYF.

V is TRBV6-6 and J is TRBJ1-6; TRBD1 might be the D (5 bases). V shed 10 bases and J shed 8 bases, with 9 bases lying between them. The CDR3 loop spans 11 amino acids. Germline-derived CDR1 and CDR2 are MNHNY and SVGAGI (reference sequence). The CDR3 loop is CATGGDSPLHF. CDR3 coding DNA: TGTGCCACCGGGGGGGATTCACCCCTCCACTTT.

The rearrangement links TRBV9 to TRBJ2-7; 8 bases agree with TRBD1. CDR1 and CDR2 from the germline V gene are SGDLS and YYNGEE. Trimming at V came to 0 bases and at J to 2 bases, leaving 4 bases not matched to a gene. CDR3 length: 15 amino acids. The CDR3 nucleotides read TGTGCCAGCAGCGTAGCCCCACAGGGGGCCTACGAGCAGTACTTC. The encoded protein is CASSVAPQGAYEQYF.

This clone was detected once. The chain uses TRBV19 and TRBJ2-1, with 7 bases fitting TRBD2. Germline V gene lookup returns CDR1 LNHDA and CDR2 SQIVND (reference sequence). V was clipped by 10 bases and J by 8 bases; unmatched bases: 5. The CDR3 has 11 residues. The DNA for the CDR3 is TGTGCCACACGACGGGGGGATGAGCAGTTCTTC. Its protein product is CATRRGDEQFF.

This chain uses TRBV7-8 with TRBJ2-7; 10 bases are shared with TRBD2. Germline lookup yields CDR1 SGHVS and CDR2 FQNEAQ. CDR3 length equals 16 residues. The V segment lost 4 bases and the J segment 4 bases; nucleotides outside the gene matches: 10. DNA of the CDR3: TGTGCCAGCAGCTCAGCGGCTAGCGGGGGAGTTTACGAGCAGTACTTC. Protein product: CASSSAASGGVYEQYF.

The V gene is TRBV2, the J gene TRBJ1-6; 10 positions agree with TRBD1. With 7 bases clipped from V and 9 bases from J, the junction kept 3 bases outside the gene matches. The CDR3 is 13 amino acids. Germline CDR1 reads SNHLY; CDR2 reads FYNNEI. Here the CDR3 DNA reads TGTGCCAGCACTCGACAGGGGGCTTCACCCCTCCACTTT. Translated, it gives CASTRQGASPLHF.

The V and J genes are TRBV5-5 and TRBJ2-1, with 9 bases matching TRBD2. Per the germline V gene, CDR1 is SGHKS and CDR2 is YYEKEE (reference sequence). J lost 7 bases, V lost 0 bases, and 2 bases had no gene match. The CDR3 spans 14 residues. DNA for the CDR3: TGTGCCAGCAGCTTGGGGGCGGGAGGGAATGAGCAGTTCTTC. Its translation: CASSLGAGGNEQFF.

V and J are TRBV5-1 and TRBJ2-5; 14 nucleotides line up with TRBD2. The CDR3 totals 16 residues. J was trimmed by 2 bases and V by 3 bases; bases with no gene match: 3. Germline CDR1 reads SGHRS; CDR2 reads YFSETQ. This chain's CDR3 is CASSSGTSGGQETQYF. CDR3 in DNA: TGCGCCAGCAGCTCCGGGACTAGCGGGGGTCAAGAGACCCAGTACTTC.

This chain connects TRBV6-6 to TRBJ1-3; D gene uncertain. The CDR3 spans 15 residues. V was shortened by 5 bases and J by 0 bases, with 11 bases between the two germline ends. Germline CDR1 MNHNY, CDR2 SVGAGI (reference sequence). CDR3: CASSPRHSSGNTIYF. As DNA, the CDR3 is TGTGCCAGCAGTCCCCGACACAGCTCTGGAAACACCATATATTTT.

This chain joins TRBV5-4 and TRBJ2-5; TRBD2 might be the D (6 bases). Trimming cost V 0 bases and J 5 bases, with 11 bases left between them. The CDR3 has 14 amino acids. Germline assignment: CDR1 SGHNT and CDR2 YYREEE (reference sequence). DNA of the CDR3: TGTGCCAGCAGCTTGGAGGCCCGGGGGGAGACCCAGTACTTC. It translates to CASSLEARGETQYF. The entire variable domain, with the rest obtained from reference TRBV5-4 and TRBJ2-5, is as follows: ETGVTQSPTHLIKTRGQQVTLRCSSQSGHNTVSWYQQALGQGPQFIFQYYREEENGRGNFPPRFSGLQFPNYSSELNVNALELDDSALYLCASSLEARGETQYFGPGTRLLVL.

This chain's CDR3 is CASSLGTGAATNEKLFF. CDR3 DNA: TGTGCCAGCAGCTTAGGGACAGGGGCTGCAACTAATGAAAAACTGTTTTTT. The chain joins TRBV7-2 to TRBJ1-4; 9 bases agree with TRBD1. Looked up from germline, CDR1 is SGHTA and CDR2 is FQGNSA. The trim removed 1 base at V and 0 bases at J, leaving 3 bases unmatched. This CDR3 comprises 17 residues.

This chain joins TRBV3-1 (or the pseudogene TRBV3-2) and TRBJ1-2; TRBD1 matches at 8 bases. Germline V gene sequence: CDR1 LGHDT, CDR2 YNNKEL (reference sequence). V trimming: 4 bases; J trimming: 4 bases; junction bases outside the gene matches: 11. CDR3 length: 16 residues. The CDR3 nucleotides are TGTGCCAGCAGCCCTGACTACTGGACAGGGCCCTATGGCTACACCTTC. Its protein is CASSPDYWTGPYGYTF.

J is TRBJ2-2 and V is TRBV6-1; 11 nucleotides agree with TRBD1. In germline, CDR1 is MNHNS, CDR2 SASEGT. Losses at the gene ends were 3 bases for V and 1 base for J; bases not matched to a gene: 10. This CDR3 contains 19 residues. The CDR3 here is CASSDPGQGVSKNTGELFF. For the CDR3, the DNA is TGTGCCAGCAGTGACCCGGGACAGGGGGTCAGTAAGAACACCGGGGAGCTGTTTTTT.

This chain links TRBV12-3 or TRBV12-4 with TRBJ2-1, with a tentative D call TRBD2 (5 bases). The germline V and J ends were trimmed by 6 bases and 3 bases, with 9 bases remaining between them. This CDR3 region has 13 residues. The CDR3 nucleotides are TGTGCCAGCAGGGAGGTCCTCTACAATGAGCAGTTCTTC. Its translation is CASREVLYNEQFF.

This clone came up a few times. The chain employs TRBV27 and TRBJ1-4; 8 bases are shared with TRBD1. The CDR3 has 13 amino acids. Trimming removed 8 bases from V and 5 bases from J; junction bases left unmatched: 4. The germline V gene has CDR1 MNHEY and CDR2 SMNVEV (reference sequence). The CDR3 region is CASVTGGNEKLFF. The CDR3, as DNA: TGTGCCAGCGTTACAGGGGGGAATGAAAAACTGTTTTTT.

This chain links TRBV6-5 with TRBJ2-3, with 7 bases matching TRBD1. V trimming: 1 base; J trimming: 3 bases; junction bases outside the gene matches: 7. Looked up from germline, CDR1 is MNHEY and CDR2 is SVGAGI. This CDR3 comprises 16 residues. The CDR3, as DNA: TGTGCCAGCAGTTACTTACAGGGGTATGGTACAGATACGCAGTATTTT. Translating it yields CASSYLQGYGTDTQYF.

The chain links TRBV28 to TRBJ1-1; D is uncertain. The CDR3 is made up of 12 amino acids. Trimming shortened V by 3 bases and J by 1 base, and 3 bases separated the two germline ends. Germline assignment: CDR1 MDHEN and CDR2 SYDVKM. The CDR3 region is CASSFQNTEAFF. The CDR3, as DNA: TGTGCCAGCAGTTTTCAGAACACTGAAGCTTTCTTT.

DNA of the CDR3: TGTGCCAGCAGCTTTGGACAGGGTGGGAGCTCCTATAATTCACCCCTCCACTTT. Translating it yields CASSFGQGGSSYNSPLHF. The chain recombines TRBV5-6 with TRBJ1-6; 8 bases align to TRBD1. The CDR3 totals 18 residues. CDR1 is SGHDT, CDR2 YYEEEE, per germline. Trimming removed 2 bases from V and 0 bases from J; junction bases left unmatched: 7.

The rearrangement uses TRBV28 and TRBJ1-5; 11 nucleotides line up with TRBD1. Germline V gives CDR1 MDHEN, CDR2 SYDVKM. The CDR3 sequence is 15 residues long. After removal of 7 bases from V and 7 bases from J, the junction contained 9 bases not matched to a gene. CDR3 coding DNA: TGTGCCAGCAATTCTGGGACAGGGGGTTTGCAGCCCCAGCATTTT. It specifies CASNSGTGGLQPQHF.

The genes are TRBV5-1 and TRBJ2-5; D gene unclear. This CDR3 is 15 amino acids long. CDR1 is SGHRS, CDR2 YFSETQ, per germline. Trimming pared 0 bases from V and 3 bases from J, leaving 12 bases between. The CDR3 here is CASSLVAPLKETQYF. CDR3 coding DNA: TGCGCCAGCAGCTTGGTGGCCCCCCTCAAAGAGACCCAGTACTTC.

The chain's CDR3 is CASRLELYNEQFF. The DNA of the CDR3 is TGCGCCAGCAGGCTGGAGCTATACAATGAGCAGTTCTTC. The genes are TRBV5-1 and TRBJ2-1; D unresolved. The CDR3 has 13 amino acids. V was cut by 5 bases and J by 4 bases, with 10 bases left in between. Germline lookup yields CDR1 SGHRS and CDR2 YFSETQ.

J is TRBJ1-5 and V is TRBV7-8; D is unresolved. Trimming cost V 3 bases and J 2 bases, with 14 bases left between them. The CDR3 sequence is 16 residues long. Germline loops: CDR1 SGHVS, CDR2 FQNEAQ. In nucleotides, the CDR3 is TGTGCCAGCAGCTTGTGGAGGGTGGGAGGCAATCAGCCCCAGCATTTT. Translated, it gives CASSLWRVGGNQPQHF.

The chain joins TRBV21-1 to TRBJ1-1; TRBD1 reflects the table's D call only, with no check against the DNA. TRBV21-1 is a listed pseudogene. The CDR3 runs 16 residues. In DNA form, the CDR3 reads TGTGCCAGCAGCGCATCCGGGACAGGGGAAATCGGTGAAGCTTTCTTT. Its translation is CASSASGTGEIGEAFF.